This is a list of T cell receptor beta chains from one sample in a study of STAT5B mutations in CD4+ large granular lymphocyte leukemia. Sequenced by immunoSEQ multiplex PCR; TCRdb stores in-frame clones only, minus some. This sample has about 38,000 clones, with 65% to 90% found just once. The specimen sequenced was CD4+ T cells from blood buffy coats. The receptors stem from a human donor in good health. CDR3s include the opening cysteine and the closing phenylalanine or tryptophan. Each record gives: J gene, clone size, V gene, D gene, CDR3 protein, CDR3 DNA. D genes are given only for firm matches. Some rows mark clone size as missing; the rest say once, few, many or name a class of expanded clone.

j_gene: TRBJ2-3
abundance: -
v_gene: TRBV5-1
d_gene: -
CDR3aa: CASSLDSSTDTQYF
CDR3nt: TGCGCCAGCAGCTTGGACAGCTCCACAGATACGCAGTATTTT

j_gene: TRBJ2-7
abundance: -
v_gene: TRBV19
d_gene: TRBD2
CDR3aa: CASIRGAGGLNEQYF
CDR3nt: TGTGCCAGTATCCGCGGAGCGGGAGGGCTTAACGAGCAGTACTTC

j_gene: TRBJ1-5
abundance: -
v_gene: TRBV19
d_gene: -
CDR3aa: CASSGTGNQPQHF
CDR3nt: TGTGCCAGCTCCGGGACGGGGAATCAGCCCCAGCATTTT

j_gene: TRBJ2-3
abundance: -
v_gene: TRBV12-5
d_gene: -
CDR3aa: CASGSGQGGATDTQYF
CDR3nt: TGTGCTAGTGGTTCCGGACAGGGAGGGGCAACAGATACGCAGTATTTT

j_gene: TRBJ1-2
abundance: -
v_gene: TRBV27
d_gene: -
CDR3aa: CASSLTAGTTVRHGYTF
CDR3nt: TGTGCCAGCAGTTTAACAGCGGGGACCACGGTTCGCCATGGCTACACCTTC

j_gene: TRBJ1-3
abundance: -
v_gene: TRBV30
d_gene: -
CDR3aa: CAWNRGANLGSGNTIYF
CDR3nt: TGTGCCTGGAACCGAGGGGCGAACCTGGGGTCTGGAAACACCATATATTTT

j_gene: TRBJ1-1
abundance: -
v_gene: TRBV11-3
d_gene: -
CDR3aa: CASSFRTSSEAFF
CDR3nt: TGTGCCAGCAGCTTTAGGACGTCCTCTGAAGCTTTCTTT

j_gene: TRBJ2-1
abundance: -
v_gene: TRBV29-1
d_gene: -
CDR3aa: CSVEISSNEQFF
CDR3nt: TGCAGCGTTGAGATTAGCTCAAATGAGCAGTTCTTC

j_gene: TRBJ2-1
abundance: -
v_gene: TRBV7-6
d_gene: TRBD2
CDR3aa: CASSLVGSKSGRARNEQFF
CDR3nt: TGTGCCAGCAGCTTAGTAGGGTCCAAGAGCGGGAGGGCCCGGAATGAGCAGTTCTTC

j_gene: TRBJ2-2
abundance: -
v_gene: TRBV9
d_gene: -
CDR3aa: CASSVRTDLNTGELFF
CDR3nt: TGTGCCAGCAGCGTTAGGACAGACCTGAACACCGGGGAGCTGTTTTTT

j_gene: TRBJ2-1
abundance: -
v_gene: TRBV4-2
d_gene: -
CDR3aa: CASSQDNRFDEQFF
CDR3nt: TGTGCCAGCAGCCAAGATAACAGATTCGATGAGCAGTTCTTC

j_gene: TRBJ1-1
abundance: once
v_gene: TRBV6-1
d_gene: -
CDR3aa: CASYDMPGTEAFF
CDR3nt: TGTGCCAGCTATGACATGCCGGGTACTGAAGCTTTCTTT

j_gene: TRBJ2-6
abundance: -
v_gene: TRBV6-5
d_gene: -
CDR3aa: CASSPGVGGANVLTF
CDR3nt: TGTGCCAGCAGCCCTGGGGTAGGTGGGGCCAACGTCCTGACTTTC

j_gene: TRBJ2-7
abundance: -
v_gene: TRBV29-1
d_gene: TRBD2
CDR3aa: CSVEGASGGPAYEQYF
CDR3nt: TGCAGCGTTGAGGGGGCTAGCGGGGGACCGGCCTACGAGCAGTACTTC

j_gene: TRBJ2-1
abundance: medium-sized
v_gene: TRBV25-1
d_gene: -
CDR3aa: CASSDPAKGNEQFF
CDR3nt: TGTGCCAGCAGTGACCCCGCTAAGGGCAATGAGCAGTTCTTC

j_gene: TRBJ2-1
abundance: -
v_gene: TRBV4-2
d_gene: -
CDR3aa: CASSQDTGYNEQFF
CDR3nt: TGTGCCAGCAGCCAAGATACGGGGTACAATGAGCAGTTCTTC

j_gene: TRBJ1-2
abundance: -
v_gene: TRBV5-4
d_gene: -
CDR3aa: CASSLGQGINYGYTF
CDR3nt: TGTGCCAGCAGCTTGGGGCAGGGGATTAACTATGGCTACACCTTC

j_gene: TRBJ2-7
abundance: -
v_gene: TRBV19
d_gene: -
CDR3aa: CASSLRHGGDEQYF
CDR3nt: TGTGCCAGTAGTTTGCGACACGGGGGAGACGAGCAGTACTTC

j_gene: TRBJ2-7
abundance: -
v_gene: TRBV5-4
d_gene: TRBD1
CDR3aa: CASSVDRGTYEQYF
CDR3nt: TGTGCCAGCAGCGTGGACAGGGGGACCTACGAGCAGTACTTC

j_gene: TRBJ2-3
abundance: -
v_gene: TRBV4-1
d_gene: TRBD2
CDR3aa: CASSKIAGTTDTQYF
CDR3nt: TGCGCCAGCAGCAAAATAGCGGGGACCACAGATACGCAGTATTTT

j_gene: TRBJ1-3
abundance: -
v_gene: TRBV7-9
d_gene: -
CDR3aa: CASSPGSGNTIYF
CDR3nt: TGTGCCAGCAGCCCTGGGTCTGGAAACACCATATATTTT

j_gene: TRBJ2-5
abundance: once
v_gene: TRBV5-1
d_gene: TRBD2
CDR3aa: CASSPRGGNVQETQYF
CDR3nt: TGCGCCAGCAGCCCCCGGGGGGGGAACGTCCAGGAGACCCAGTACTTC

j_gene: TRBJ2-7
abundance: -
v_gene: TRBV28
d_gene: -
CDR3aa: CASSKSSYEQYF
CDR3nt: TGTGCCAGCAGTAAGAGCTCCTACGAGCAGTACTTC

j_gene: TRBJ1-4
abundance: -
v_gene: TRBV14
d_gene: -
CDR3aa: CASSHLRDTNEKLFF
CDR3nt: TGTGCCAGCAGCCATCTTCGGGACACTAATGAAAAACTGTTTTTT

j_gene: TRBJ1-5
abundance: -
v_gene: TRBV10-3
d_gene: -
CDR3aa: CAISESAGTHQPQHF
CDR3nt: TGTGCCATCAGTGAGTCAGCGGGAACCCATCAGCCCCAGCATTTT

j_gene: TRBJ2-1
abundance: -
v_gene: TRBV5-4
d_gene: TRBD1
CDR3aa: CASSRGQNNEQFF
CDR3nt: TGTGCCAGCAGCAGGGGACAGAACAATGAGCAGTTCTTC

j_gene: TRBJ1-5
abundance: few
v_gene: TRBV19
d_gene: -
CDR3aa: CASSPTGGNQPQHF
CDR3nt: TGTGCCAGTAGTCCCACGGGTGGCAATCAGCCCCAGCATTTT

j_gene: TRBJ1-2
abundance: -
v_gene: TRBV30
d_gene: -
CDR3aa: CAWKAGRNYGYTF
CDR3nt: TGTGCCTGGAAGGCAGGGAGGAACTATGGCTACACCTTC

j_gene: TRBJ1-2
abundance: -
v_gene: TRBV6-1
d_gene: -
CDR3aa: CASKEYGYTF
CDR3nt: TGTGCCAGCAAGGAATACGGCTACACCTTC

j_gene: TRBJ2-7
abundance: -
v_gene: TRBV27
d_gene: TRBD1
CDR3aa: CASSLIKAGGSYEQYF
CDR3nt: TGTGCCAGCAGTTTAATAAAGGCAGGGGGCTCTTACGAGCAGTACTTC

j_gene: TRBJ1-1
abundance: -
v_gene: TRBV6-5
d_gene: TRBD1
CDR3aa: CASSSQGEYTEAFF
CDR3nt: TGTGCCAGCAGTTCTCAGGGGGAGTACACTGAAGCTTTCTTT

j_gene: TRBJ1-1
abundance: once
v_gene: TRBV4-1
d_gene: -
CDR3aa: CASSQDSRPLMNTEAFF
CDR3nt: TGCGCCAGCAGCCAAGACTCCCGTCCTCTGATGAACACTGAAGCTTTCTTT

j_gene: TRBJ1-6
abundance: -
v_gene: TRBV11-2
d_gene: -
CDR3aa: CASSSPSGTSSYNSPLHF
CDR3nt: TGTGCCAGCAGTTCGCCCTCCGGAACCAGCTCCTATAATTCACCCCTCCACTTT

j_gene: TRBJ1-2
abundance: -
v_gene: TRBV25-1
d_gene: -
CDR3aa: CASRESGTYGYTF
CDR3nt: TGTGCCAGCAGGGAATCAGGGACCTATGGCTACACCTTC

j_gene: TRBJ2-5
abundance: -
v_gene: TRBV14
d_gene: -
CDR3aa: CASSQGAGLRGGTQYF
CDR3nt: TGTGCCAGCAGCCAAGGGGCAGGCCTGCGTGGTGGGACCCAGTACTTC

j_gene: TRBJ1-2
abundance: -
v_gene: TRBV29-1
d_gene: TRBD1
CDR3aa: CSVRTGVDYGYTF
CDR3nt: TGCAGCGTACGGACAGGGGTAGACTATGGCTACACCTTC

j_gene: TRBJ2-3
abundance: once
v_gene: TRBV6-1
d_gene: TRBD1
CDR3aa: CASSIWDRSTDTQYF
CDR3nt: TGTGCCAGCAGTATTTGGGACAGGAGCACAGATACGCAGTATTTT

j_gene: TRBJ2-6
abundance: -
v_gene: TRBV19
d_gene: -
CDR3aa: CASSRDSRANVLTF
CDR3nt: TGTGCCAGTAGTAGAGACTCCCGAGCCAACGTCCTGACTTTC

j_gene: TRBJ2-7
abundance: -
v_gene: TRBV6-1
d_gene: -
CDR3aa: CASSERDTGIYEQYF
CDR3nt: TGTGCCAGCAGTGAACGAGATACAGGGATCTACGAGCAGTACTTC

j_gene: TRBJ2-2
abundance: -
v_gene: TRBV18
d_gene: -
CDR3aa: CASSPPSHAGELFF
CDR3nt: TGTGCCAGCTCACCACCGAGCCACGCCGGGGAGCTGTTTTTT

j_gene: TRBJ2-2
abundance: -
v_gene: TRBV7-2
d_gene: TRBD2
CDR3aa: CASSFLAGINTGELFF
CDR3nt: TGTGCCAGCAGCTTCCTAGCGGGAATAAACACCGGGGAGCTGTTTTTT